The 10 T cell receptor beta chains given below trace back to one sample, sequenced in a study of blood T cell repertoires in COVID-19 (dated by TCRdb to the early 2020s). Receptor amplification or capture employed the immunoSEQ multiplex PCR assay. TCRdb's version of the immuneACCESS table is confined to in-frame rearrangements and falls short of the full clone set. An unresolved V gene accounts for under half of the shortfall where checked; the remainder is of unknown origin. Present in this sample are about 270,000 clones, 88% of which were seen just once. The ten largest account for around 3% of the sample. Source material: PBMCs or T cells enriched from blood (not recorded which). These TCRs come from a woman aged 45 to 65 who had recovered from COVID-19.

The chain joins TRBV7-2 to TRBJ1-2, with D hard to call. Germline CDR1 SGHTA, CDR2 FQGNSA. V shed 5 bases and J shed 0 bases, with 13 bases lying between them. This CDR3 is 15 amino acids long. This chain's CDR3 is CASSPAGAANYGYTF. In DNA form, the CDR3 reads TGTGCCAGCAGCCCCGCGGGTGCGGCTAACTATGGCTACACCTTC. The whole variable domain, filled in from reference TRBV7-2 and TRBJ1-2, reads GAGVSQSPSNKVTEKGKDVELRCDPISGHTALYWYRQSLGQGLEFLIYFQGNSAPDKSGLPSDRFSAERTGGSVSTLTIQRTQQEDSAVYLCASSPAGAANYGYTFGSGTRLTVV.

The V call is TRBV10-3, the J call TRBJ2-7; 13 bases match TRBD2. J gave up 5 bases and V 6 bases, and 7 bases lay outside the gene matches. Germline CDR1 and CDR2: ENHRY and SYGVKD. The CDR3 is 15 amino acids. CDR3 DNA: TGTGCCATCAGACAGGGACTAGCGGGATCGGACGAGCAGTACTTC. This translates into CAIRQGLAGSDEQYF.

This chain's CDR3 is CASSEQGSANYGYTF. CDR3 coding DNA: TGCGCCAGCAGCGAACAGGGGAGCGCAAACTATGGCTACACCTTC. This chain connects TRBV5-1 to TRBJ1-2; TRBD1 agrees at 7 bases. The V and J ends lost 4 bases and 2 bases, in that order; junction bases with no gene match: 8. Germline CDR1 is SGHRS and CDR2 is YFSETQ. The length of the CDR3 is 15 residues.

The rearrangement joins TRBV5-8 to TRBJ2-3; 12 positions agree with TRBD2. The CDR3 runs 17 residues. Germline trimming cut 4 bases from V and 2 bases from J; bases unmatched to any gene: 8. Germline CDR1 SGHTS, CDR2 YDEGEE. The CDR3 spells CASSRGASGRATDTQYF. DNA for the CDR3: TGTGCCAGCAGCCGGGGGGCTAGCGGGAGGGCCACAGATACGCAGTATTTT.

The chain is built from TRBV6-2 or TRBV6-3 and TRBJ1-5; 7 nucleotides agree with TRBD1. V gave up 6 bases and J gave up 1 base; unmatched junction bases: 12. The CDR3 has 17 amino acids. Germline loops: CDR1 MNHEY, CDR2 SVGEGT. The CDR3 DNA follows: TGTGCCAGCAGCAACATTGAGGGCAGGGGGAGCAATCAGCCCCAGCATTTT. Its translation: CASSNIEGRGSNQPQHF.

In its sample, this clone was seen a few times. The CDR3 reads CASSLQGHEQYF. As DNA, the CDR3 is TGTGCCAGCAGTCTACAGGGCCACGAGCAGTACTTC. The chain recombines TRBV28 with TRBJ2-7; D perhaps matches TRBD1 (6 bases). Germline V lookup: CDR1 MDHEN, CDR2 SYDVKM. This CDR3 contains 12 residues. V was cut by 5 bases and J by 5 bases, with 10 bases left in between.

The chain combines TRBV27 with TRBJ2-7; D uncertain. This CDR3 is 16 amino acids long. CDR1 and CDR2 (germline): MNHEY, SMNVEV (reference sequence). With 4 bases removed from V and 0 bases from J, the gap between germline ends came to 16 bases. The CDR3 coding sequence is TGTGCCAGCAGTTCGACAACTTTTACCAGCTCCTACGAGCAGTACTTC. The encoded protein is CASSSTTFTSSYEQYF.

The V call is TRBV2, the J call TRBJ1-5; 7 bases map to TRBD1. With V trimmed by 4 bases and J by 4 bases, 7 bases remained unmatched. In germline, CDR1 is SNHLY, CDR2 FYNNEI. CDR3 length equals 15 residues. CDR3 coding DNA: TGTGCCAGCAGTGTGGGACAGAAAAGGAATCAGCCCCAGCATTTT. It is translated as CASSVGQKRNQPQHF.

This clone appeared once. The V gene is TRBV7-9, the J gene TRBJ1-1, with D perhaps TRBD1 (5 bases). V was clipped by 2 bases and J by 1 base, with 11 bases between them. Germline loops: CDR1 SEHNR, CDR2 FQNEAQ (reference sequence). The CDR3 has 15 residues. CDR3 nucleotides: TGTGCCAGCAGCTTACTAACAGGTTCGAACACTGAAGCTTTCTTT. Protein sequence: CASSLLTGSNTEAFF.

The V gene is TRBV27, the J gene TRBJ2-1; 7 bases are a match to TRBD1. V lost 5 bases to trimming and J lost 7 bases; unmatched junction nucleotides: 8. This CDR3 contains 14 residues. In germline, CDR1 is MNHEY, CDR2 SMNVEV (reference sequence). CDR3 coding DNA: TGTGCCAGCAGTACGCCGGACAGGCGAAATGAGCAGTTCTTC. It yields the protein CASSTPDRRNEQFF.